This TCR beta chain was sequenced during a study of identical twins. This clonotype was seen at least ten times. Its antigen remains unknown. The CDR3 loop spans 15 amino acids. Germline assignment: CDR1 SGHRS and CDR2 YFSETQ. J was trimmed by 7 bases and V by 4 bases; bases with no gene match: 12. It was template switching that added a universal primer site, and there were unique molecular identifiers on the cDNA. TCRdb re-derived calls from the 5' RACE reads in MiXCR, one entry per CDR3 protein. The table includes 400,000 to 500,000 distinct CDR3 sequences, roughly an eighth detected once. Study outcomes and limitations: In beta out-of-frame sequences, the excess sharing between twins was weaker. High-abundance cord blood beta clonotypes had fewer insertions; memory repertoires showed none.

The sample also formed part of further work on yellow fever vaccine responses in identical twins.

The sequence came from a woman aged 18-35 years in good health. The specimen sequenced was CD4+ T cells sorted from blood. V and J are TRBV5-1 and TRBJ2-7; 9 bases match TRBD1. For the CDR3, the DNA is TGCGCCAGCAGCAATACCCCGGGACAGGGTCGAGAGCAGTACTTC. Translated, it gives CASSNTPGQGREQYF.